Below are 16 T cell receptor beta chains sequenced from a single sample in a study of CD8+ T cells in alopecia areata. Extracted from the samples, RNA was reverse transcribed into cDNA to serve as the sequencing template. Clones were sequenced by immunoSEQ multiplex PCR, and TCRdb holds only the in-frame ones, with some missing. This table holds about 98,000 clones, 35% to 45% found once. The sample consisted of CD4+ T cells sorted from blood. Receptor source: a human donor with alopecia areata.

This clone was recorded a few times. The chain has TRBV29-1 and TRBJ2-2; D possibly corresponds to TRBD1 (7 bases). The CDR3 spans 14 residues. Trimming took 7 bases from V and 1 from J, leaving 13 bases between them. Germline assignment: CDR1 SQVTM and CDR2 ANQGSEA. This chain's CDR3 is CSAGDRLNTGELFF. The CDR3, as DNA: TGCAGCGCGGGGGACAGACTGAACACCGGGGAGCTGTTTTTT.

The chain couples TRBV14 to TRBJ2-7; a possible D gene is TRBD1 (5 bases). There are 14 residues in the CDR3. Trimming shortened V by 4 bases and J by 1 base, and 11 bases separated the two germline ends. Germline CDR1 and CDR2: SGHDN and FVKESK. This CDR3 is CASSPRQISYEQYF. CDR3 sequence (DNA): TGTGCCAGCAGCCCCCGACAGATTTCCTACGAGCAGTACTTC.

The chain combines TRBV2 with TRBJ2-3; maybe TRBD2 (7 bases). The germline gives CDR1 SNHLY, CDR2 FYNNEI. With 10 bases removed from V and 2 bases from J, the gap between germline ends came to 16 bases. The CDR3 has 14 amino acids. The CDR3 region is CATGEGLNTDTQYF. The DNA for the CDR3 is TGTGCCACAGGGGAGGGGCTGAACACAGATACGCAGTATTTT.

This chain links TRBV30 with TRBJ2-2; possibly TRBD1 or TRBD2 for D (5 bases each). Germline CDR1 reads GTSNPN; CDR2 reads SVGIG (reference sequence). This CDR3 region has 15 residues. Trimming cost V 6 bases and J 1 base, with 15 bases left between them. Here the CDR3 reads CACPPPGRNTGELFF. In DNA form, the CDR3 reads TGTGCCTGTCCCCCCCCAGGGAGGAACACCGGGGAGCTGTTTTTT.

On this clone itself: At one end, the junction sequence differs from germline, possibly due to a read error. The rearrangement links TRBV7-7 to TRBJ2-5; perhaps TRBD2 as D (6 bases). This CDR3 is built from 15 residues. The germline V gene encodes CDR1 SSHAT and CDR2 FNYEAQ (reference sequence). The CDR3 sequence: CASSLARSSAETQYF. CDR3 nucleotide sequence: TGTGCTAGCAGCTTAGCGCGATCTAGCGCAGAGACCCAGTACTTC. The variable domain in full, completed from reference TRBV7-7 and TRBJ2-5, reads GAGVSQSPRYKVTKRGQDVTLRCDPISSHATLYWYQQALGQGPEFLTYFNYEAQPDKSGLPSDRFSAERPEGSISTLTIQRTEQRDSAMYRCASSLARSSAETQYFGPGTRLLVL.

CDR3 coding DNA: TGTGCCACAGAGATGAACACTGAAGCTTTCTTT. It translates to CATEMNTEAFF. The J gene is TRBJ1-1, the V gene TRBV28, with D hard to call. The CDR3 is 11 amino acids. The V end lost 10 bases, the J end lost 0 bases, and 6 bases lay between the germline ends. Germline values: CDR1 MDHEN, CDR2 SYDVKM.

CDR3 sequence: CASRKTGEGTEAFF. CDR3 nucleotide sequence: TGTGCCAGCAGAAAGACAGGAGAAGGTACTGAAGCTTTCTTT. The chain carries TRBV25-1 and TRBJ1-1, with D maybe TRBD1 (6 bases). This CDR3 contains 14 residues. V lost 6 bases, J lost 5 bases, and 16 bases lay in between. The germline gives CDR1 MGHDK, CDR2 SYGVNS.

This clone appeared a few times. The chain recombines TRBV30 with TRBJ1-2, with D perhaps matching TRBD1 (5 bases). Trimming took 2 bases from V and 2 from J, leaving 9 bases between them. The CDR3 has 13 amino acids. Germline V gene data show CDR1 as GTSNPN and CDR2 as SVGIG (reference sequence). The CDR3 region has the DNA TGTGCCTGGAGTAAGGGGACCAACTATGGCTACACCTTC. Its protein is CAWSKGTNYGYTF. Looking up the rest from reference TRBV30 and TRBJ1-2 gives the full variable domain: SQTIHQWPATLVQPVGSPLSLECTVEGTSNPNLYWYRQAAGRGLQLLFYSVGIGQISSEVPQNLSASRPQDRQFILSSKKLLLSDSGFYLCAWSKGTNYGYTFGSGTRLTVV.

This clone was counted a few times. This rearrangement joins TRBV6-6 to TRBJ2-5, with D perhaps given as TRBD1 or TRBD2 (6 bases each). CDR1 MNHNY and CDR2 SVGAGI come from the germline V gene (reference sequence). The CDR3 runs 15 residues. Trimming pared 6 bases from V and 6 bases from J, leaving 20 bases between. The CDR3 sequence: CASSSPDGGGKTQYF. As DNA, the CDR3 is TGTGCCAGCAGCTCTCCCGATGGGGGCGGGAAGACCCAGTACTTC.

A few counts support this clone. V usage is TRBV25-1 and J usage is TRBJ2-5, with D tentatively TRBD1 (6 bases). V was shortened by 8 bases and J by 5 bases, with 21 bases between the two germline ends. Germline-derived CDR1 and CDR2 are MGHDK and SYGVNS. The CDR3 runs 15 residues. CDR3 loop: CASEPPTGSAETQYF. CDR3 bases: TGTGCCAGCGAACCACCTACAGGGTCCGCTGAGACCCAGTACTTC. Full variable domain (missing parts from reference TRBV25-1 and TRBJ2-5): EADIYQTPRYLVIGTGKKITLECSQTMGHDKMYWYQQDPGMELHLIHYSYGVNSTEKGDLSSESTVSRIRTEHFPLTLESARPSHTSQYLCASEPPTGSAETQYFGPGTRLLVL.

This chain joins TRBV7-6 and TRBJ1-3; no clear D gene. The germline V and J ends were trimmed by 2 bases and 0 bases, with 14 bases remaining between them. The CDR3 is made up of 17 amino acids. Per germline, CDR1 SGHVS and CDR2 FNYEAQ. CDR3 amino acids: CASSLRLLRNSGNTIYF. The CDR3 DNA reads as TGTGCCAGCAGCTTACGACTACTGCGGAACTCTGGAAACACCATATATTTT.

This sequence joins TRBV2 and TRBJ2-4; no clear D. The CDR3 has 13 residues. V dropped 6 bases and J dropped 4 bases, with 10 bases sitting between them. Germline V lookup: CDR1 SNHLY, CDR2 FYNNEI. The chain's CDR3 is CASRTIGKNIQYF. The CDR3, as DNA: TGTGCCAGCAGGACGATTGGGAAAAACATTCAGTACTTC.

This chain uses TRBV9 with TRBJ2-1; D unclear. Germline-derived CDR1 and CDR2 are SGDLS and YYNGEE. This CDR3 is 13 amino acids long. Trimming took off 0 bases at V and 10 bases at J, with 11 bases between the two ends. The CDR3 DNA follows: TGTGCCAGCAGCGTAGCAGGACCCGTAGAGCAGTTCTTC. Its protein product is CASSVAGPVEQFF.

The chain is built from TRBV28 and TRBJ2-7; no firm D call. V gave up 6 bases and J gave up 6 bases, with 12 bases separating them. This CDR3 region has 12 residues. The germline V gene has CDR1 MDHEN and CDR2 SYDVKM. The CDR3 nucleotides read TGTGCCAGCAGACCCACCTTGAGCGAGCAGTACTTC. This translates into CASRPTLSEQYF.

The rearrangement uses TRBV28 and TRBJ1-1, with D perhaps matching TRBD1 (6 bases). The CDR3 is 15 amino acids. The ends were cut back, 4 bases at V and 0 bases at J, with 12 bases in the middle. Germline V gene sequence: CDR1 MDHEN, CDR2 SYDVKM. The CDR3 region is CASSSSGHLNTEAFF. In nucleotides, the CDR3 is TGTGCCAGCAGTTCCTCGGGACACCTGAACACTGAAGCTTTCTTT.

J is TRBJ2-5 and V is TRBV30; a possible D gene is TRBD2 (6 bases). The CDR3 totals 15 residues. V was shortened by 0 bases and J by 3 bases, with 14 bases between the two germline ends. Germline V CDR1 and CDR2: GTSNPN, SVGIG (reference sequence). In DNA form, the CDR3 reads TGTGCCTGGAGTGTAGGAGGAGGGTTGGAAGAGACCCAGTACTTC. Translation: CAWSVGGGLEETQYF.